These T cell receptor beta chains were read from a single sample in a study of T cell responses to AZD1222 COVID-19 vaccine. This table comes from immunoSEQ multiplex PCR, and its TCRdb copy is limited to in-frame clones, with some not included. The sample lists 90,000 to 150,000 clones; roughly nine tenths were seen once. Sample: peripheral blood, taken 28 days after the second AZD1222 dose. Receptors were obtained from an adult who received the AZD1222 COVID-19 vaccine. Both conserved end residues are part of each CDR3. Each record gives: CDR3 protein, CDR3 DNA, V gene, D gene, J gene, clone size. The D gene is left open where the match is weak. Some rows have no size entry. The others give once, few or many, or a class for an expanded clone.

cdr3_aa: CASSLSGGAENEQFF; cdr3_nt: TGTGCCAGCAGCTTGAGCGGGGGGGCTGAAAATGAGCAGTTCTTC; v_call: TRBV5-4; d_call: TRBD2; j_call: TRBJ2-1; clone_size: .
cdr3_aa: CASSLVSQGGGYTF; cdr3_nt: TGCGCCAGCAGCCTCGTTTCACAGGGCGGTGGCTACACCTTC; v_call: TRBV4-3; d_call: .; j_call: TRBJ1-2; clone_size: once
cdr3_aa: CSVDRGDYGYTF; cdr3_nt: TGCAGCGTTGATCGGGGAGACTATGGCTACACCTTC; v_call: TRBV29-1; d_call: .; j_call: TRBJ1-2; clone_size: .
cdr3_aa: CASSLVRNTEAFF; cdr3_nt: TGTGCCAGCAGCTTAGTCAGGAACACTGAAGCTTTCTTT; v_call: TRBV5-5; d_call: .; j_call: TRBJ1-1; clone_size: once
cdr3_aa: CASSDPCAVREQHEQYF; cdr3_nt: TGTGCCAGCAGTGACCCATGCGCGGTTAGGGAACAGCACGAGCAGTACTTC; v_call: TRBV6-4; d_call: .; j_call: TRBJ2-7; clone_size: .
cdr3_aa: CASSPGLAGSYQETQYF; cdr3_nt: TGCGCCAGCAGCCCTGGACTAGCGGGGTCGTACCAAGAGACCCAGTACTTC; v_call: TRBV5-1; d_call: TRBD2; j_call: TRBJ2-5; clone_size: .
cdr3_aa: CASSPRGGGSDTQYF; cdr3_nt: TGTGCCAGCAGCCCCCGTGGCGGGGGATCAGATACGCAGTATTTT; v_call: TRBV4-2; d_call: TRBD2; j_call: TRBJ2-3; clone_size: .
cdr3_aa: CASSGPWRVVDEQFF; cdr3_nt: TGTGCCAGCAGCGGACCGTGGAGGGTAGTCGATGAGCAGTTCTTC; v_call: TRBV21-1; d_call: .; j_call: TRBJ2-1; clone_size: once
cdr3_aa: CASSRGTDTQYF; cdr3_nt: TGTGCCAGCAGCAGGGGCACAGATACGCAGTATTTT; v_call: TRBV12-3/TRBV12-4; d_call: .; j_call: TRBJ2-3; clone_size: .
cdr3_aa: CASSLAGHNQPQHF; cdr3_nt: TGTGCCAGCAGCTTGGCGGGGCACAATCAGCCCCAGCATTTT; v_call: TRBV7-8; d_call: .; j_call: TRBJ1-5; clone_size: .
cdr3_aa: CASTHGLYGYTF; cdr3_nt: TGTGCCAGTACCCACGGCCTCTATGGCTACACCTTC; v_call: TRBV19; d_call: .; j_call: TRBJ1-2; clone_size: .
cdr3_aa: CASSSGALSNEKLFF; cdr3_nt: TGCGCCAGCAGTTCCGGGGCTCTATCTAATGAAAAACTGTTTTTT; v_call: TRBV5-1; d_call: .; j_call: TRBJ1-4; clone_size: .
cdr3_aa: CASRGSMNTEAFF; cdr3_nt: TGTGCCAGCAGGGGAAGCATGAACACTGAAGCTTTCTTT; v_call: TRBV7-9; d_call: .; j_call: TRBJ1-1; clone_size: once
cdr3_aa: CASSRQGVLKGYTF; cdr3_nt: TGTGCCAGCAGCAGACAGGGTGTTTTAAAGGGCTACACCTTC; v_call: TRBV7-2; d_call: TRBD1; j_call: TRBJ1-2; clone_size: .
cdr3_aa: CASSQDRGQFFSGNTIYF; cdr3_nt: TGTGCCAGCAGCCAAGATCGAGGACAGTTTTTCTCTGGAAACACCATATATTTT; v_call: TRBV14; d_call: .; j_call: TRBJ1-3; clone_size: .
cdr3_aa: CASSRAGDSYGYTF; cdr3_nt: TGTGCCAGCTCACGAGCAGGGGACAGCTATGGCTACACCTTC; v_call: TRBV18; d_call: TRBD1; j_call: TRBJ1-2; clone_size: .
cdr3_aa: CASSPWAGPRETQYF; cdr3_nt: TGTGCCAGCAGCCCTTGGGCGGGGCCTCGGGAGACCCAGTACTTC; v_call: TRBV13; d_call: .; j_call: TRBJ2-5; clone_size: few
cdr3_aa: CASSPRTDHNSPLHF; cdr3_nt: TGCGCCAGCAGCCCTAGGACCGACCATAATTCACCCCTCCACTTT; v_call: TRBV4-3; d_call: .; j_call: TRBJ1-6; clone_size: .
cdr3_aa: CASSTPGKLCQPQHF; cdr3_nt: TGTGCCAGCAGCACTCCGGGAAAGTTATGTCAGCCCCAGCATTTT; v_call: TRBV21-1; d_call: .; j_call: TRBJ1-5; clone_size: .
cdr3_aa: CASSYSRDRGNQPQHF; cdr3_nt: TGTGCCAGCAGTTACTCGAGGGACAGGGGTAATCAGCCCCAGCATTTT; v_call: TRBV6-5; d_call: TRBD1; j_call: TRBJ1-5; clone_size: .
cdr3_aa: CASSSRTSGAEQYF; cdr3_nt: TGTGCCAGCAGCTCCCGGACTAGCGGGGCCGAGCAGTACTTC; v_call: TRBV11-2; d_call: TRBD2; j_call: TRBJ2-7; clone_size: .
cdr3_aa: CASSYLPGASLTDTQYF; cdr3_nt: TGTGCCAGCAGTTACTTACCGGGGGCCTCCCTCACAGATACGCAGTATTTT; v_call: TRBV6-2/TRBV6-3; d_call: .; j_call: TRBJ2-3; clone_size: .
cdr3_aa: CASSHDTEAFF; cdr3_nt: TGTGCCAGCAGTCATGACACTGAAGCTTTCTTT; v_call: TRBV11-2; d_call: .; j_call: TRBJ1-1; clone_size: .
cdr3_aa: CASSPGSDTEAFF; cdr3_nt: TGTGCCAGCTCACCGGGCAGCGACACTGAAGCTTTCTTT; v_call: TRBV18; d_call: .; j_call: TRBJ1-1; clone_size: .
cdr3_aa: CASTTRRYYGYTF; cdr3_nt: TGTGCCAGCACCACCCGACGTTACTATGGCTACACCTTC; v_call: TRBV6-5; d_call: .; j_call: TRBJ1-2; clone_size: .
cdr3_aa: CASSSRTGGYTEAFF; cdr3_nt: TGTGCCAGCAGTTCCCGGACAGGGGGGTACACTGAAGCTTTCTTT; v_call: TRBV27; d_call: TRBD1; j_call: TRBJ1-1; clone_size: .
cdr3_aa: CASRLEGVTGELFF; cdr3_nt: TGTGCCAGCAGGCTGGAGGGAGTCACCGGGGAGCTGTTTTTT; v_call: TRBV2; d_call: .; j_call: TRBJ2-2; clone_size: .
cdr3_aa: CASIQAANTGELFF; cdr3_nt: TGCGCCAGCATCCAGGCAGCAAACACCGGGGAGCTGTTTTTT; v_call: TRBV5-1; d_call: .; j_call: TRBJ2-2; clone_size: .
cdr3_aa: CAAGTPNTGELFF; cdr3_nt: TGTGCCGCCGGGACTCCGAACACCGGGGAGCTGTTTTTT; v_call: TRBV24-1; d_call: .; j_call: TRBJ2-2; clone_size: .
cdr3_aa: CAVSRDTGNTIYF; cdr3_nt: TGTGCCGTATCCAGGGATACTGGAAACACCATATATTTT; v_call: TRBV10-3; d_call: .; j_call: TRBJ1-3; clone_size: .
cdr3_aa: CASSPQAQSTDTQYF; cdr3_nt: TGTGCCAGCAGCCCTCAAGCTCAAAGCACAGATACGCAGTATTTT; v_call: TRBV3-1/TRBV3-2; d_call: .; j_call: TRBJ2-3; clone_size: .
cdr3_aa: CASSKGAGENEKLFF; cdr3_nt: TGTGCCAGCTCCAAAGGGGCAGGGGAGAATGAAAAACTGTTTTTT; v_call: TRBV18; d_call: .; j_call: TRBJ1-4; clone_size: .
cdr3_aa: CASSQTGTSGTDTQYF; cdr3_nt: TGCGCCAGCAGCCAAACCGGGACTAGCGGCACAGATACGCAGTATTTT; v_call: TRBV4-3; d_call: TRBD2; j_call: TRBJ2-3; clone_size: .
cdr3_aa: CASSSAGGTQYF; cdr3_nt: TGTGCCAGCAGTTCTGCAGGGGGCACGCAGTATTTT; v_call: TRBV27; d_call: TRBD1; j_call: TRBJ2-3; clone_size: .
cdr3_aa: CASSLSRDQPQHF; cdr3_nt: TGTGCCAGCAGCTTAAGTCGGGATCAGCCCCAGCATTTT; v_call: TRBV11-2; d_call: .; j_call: TRBJ1-5; clone_size: .